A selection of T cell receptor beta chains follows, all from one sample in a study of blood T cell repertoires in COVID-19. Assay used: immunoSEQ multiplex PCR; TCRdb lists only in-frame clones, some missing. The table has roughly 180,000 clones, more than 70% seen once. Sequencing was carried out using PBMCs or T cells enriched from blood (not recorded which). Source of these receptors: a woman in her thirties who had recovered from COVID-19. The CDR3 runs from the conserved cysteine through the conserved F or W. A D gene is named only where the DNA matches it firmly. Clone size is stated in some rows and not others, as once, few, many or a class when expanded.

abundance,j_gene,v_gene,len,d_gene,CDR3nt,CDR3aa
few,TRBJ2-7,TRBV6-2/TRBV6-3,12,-,TGTGCCAGCAGTTTCCTACGCTACGAGCAGTACTTC,CASSFLRYEQYF
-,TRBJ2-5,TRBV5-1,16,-,TGCGCCAGCAGCTTCTCACAGGGGACTGGAGGGGAGACCCAGTACTTC,CASSFSQGTGGETQYF
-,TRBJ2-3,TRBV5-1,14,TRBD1,TGCGCCAGCAGCTCAGGGGGTGGCACAGATACGCAGTATTTT,CASSSGGGTDTQYF
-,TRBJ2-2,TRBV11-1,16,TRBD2,TGTGCCAGCAGCCGCCGGGGACTAGTGAATGCCGGGGAGCTGTTTTTT,CASSRRGLVNAGELFF
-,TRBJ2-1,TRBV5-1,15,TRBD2,TGCGCCAGCAGCCCCTTAGCGGGAGAAGTCAATGAGCAGTTCTTC,CASSPLAGEVNEQFF
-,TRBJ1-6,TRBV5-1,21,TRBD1,TGCGCCAGCAGCTTGGTGGCGGGTTCCGGGACAGGGGCCAATATGGATTCACCCCTCCACTTT,CASSLVAGSGTGANMDSPLHF
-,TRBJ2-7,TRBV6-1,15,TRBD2,TGTGCCAGCAGTGAGGGGGAGGGCCCGGGGTACGAGCAGTACTTC,CASSEGEGPGYEQYF
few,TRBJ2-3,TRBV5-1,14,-,TGCGCCAGCAAATCGTTAGCGGTCACAGATACGCAGTATTTT,CASKSLAVTDTQYF
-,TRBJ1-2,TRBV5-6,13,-,TGTGCCAGCAGGTTTGACACCTACTATGGCTACACCTTC,CASRFDTYYGYTF
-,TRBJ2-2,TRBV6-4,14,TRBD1,TGTGCCAGCGCTGGGACAGGGGACACCGGGGAGCTGTTTTTT,CASAGTGDTGELFF
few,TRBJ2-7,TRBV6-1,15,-,TGTGCCAGCAGTGAATTTCAGGGGTCCTCCTACGAGCAGTACTTC,CASSEFQGSSYEQYF
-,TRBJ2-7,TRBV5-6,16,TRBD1,TGTGCCAGCAGCTTTGGATTGGACAGGGAATATTACGAGCAGTACTTC,CASSFGLDREYYEQYF
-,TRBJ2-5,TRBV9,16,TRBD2,TGTGCCAGCAGCCCAGGGGGGACTAGCTGGTCAGAGACCCAGTACTTC,CASSPGGTSWSETQYF
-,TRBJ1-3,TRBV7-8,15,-,TGTGCCAGCAGCTTAGAAGGAGGTGATAGAAACACCATATATTTT,CASSLEGGDRNTIYF
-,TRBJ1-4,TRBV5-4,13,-,TGTGCCAGCAGCTTGGGGGCGGGGGAAAAACTGTTTTTT,CASSLGAGEKLFF
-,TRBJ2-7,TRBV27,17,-,TGTGCCAGCAGTCCGGGACAGGGAGGTAGCGGGGCCTACGAGCAGTACTTC,CASSPGQGGSGAYEQYF
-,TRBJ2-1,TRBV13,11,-,TGTGCCAGTGGGGTCGGAGGCGAGCAGTTCTTC,CASGVGGEQFF
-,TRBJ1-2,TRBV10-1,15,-,TGCGCCAGCGGGGGGACTCGGCGTTATCATCATGGCTACACCTTC,CASGGTRRYHHGYTF
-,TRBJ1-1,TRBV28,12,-,TGTGCCAGCAGTCCCAGGGGACCTGAAGCTTTCTTT,CASSPRGPEAFF
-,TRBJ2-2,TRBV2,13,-,TGTGCCAGCAGTGACCTCCTTGTCGGGGAGCTGTTTTTT,CASSDLLVGELFF
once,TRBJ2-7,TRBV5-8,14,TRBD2,TGTGCCAGCGTTCGGCTAGCGGGTTCCTACGAGCAGTACTTC,CASVRLAGSYEQYF
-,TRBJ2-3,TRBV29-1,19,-,TGCAGCGTCCGTGGGGGGTGGGGGACTGGACGGTTTGGCCCAGATACGCAGTATTTT,CSVRGGWGTGRFGPDTQYF
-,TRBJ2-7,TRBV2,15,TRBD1,TGTGCCAGCAGCCTACAGGGGGCGGTAGAGTACGAGCAGTACTTC,CASSLQGAVEYEQYF
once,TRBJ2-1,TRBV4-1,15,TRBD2,TGCGCCAGCAGCTCACCCGGGACTAGCATAAATGAGCAGTTCTTC,CASSSPGTSINEQFF
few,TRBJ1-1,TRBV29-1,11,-,TGCAGCGTTCAGGAGGCAGGAGAAGCTTTCTTT,CSVQEAGEAFF
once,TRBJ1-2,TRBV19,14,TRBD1,TGTGCCAGTAGTAAGGCAGGGGGCAACTATGGCTACACCTTC,CASSKAGGNYGYTF
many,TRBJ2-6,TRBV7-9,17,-,TGTGCCAGCAGCTTAATAACAGGATTAGATGGGGCCAACGTCCTGACTTTC,CASSLITGLDGANVLTF
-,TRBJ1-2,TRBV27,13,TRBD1,TGTGCCAGCAGTACCGGGACAGGGAAGGGCTACACCTTC,CASSTGTGKGYTF
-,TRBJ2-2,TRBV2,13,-,TGTGCGAGCACGGGGGAGGCGGGCGGGGAGCTGTTTTTT,CASTGEAGGELFF
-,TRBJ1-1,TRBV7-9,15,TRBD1,TGTGCCAGCAGCAAAGGGGGCACCTTGAACACTGAAGCTTTCTTT,CASSKGGTLNTEAFF
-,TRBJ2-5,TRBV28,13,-,TGTGCCAGCAGTTTTAACAGGAAAGAGACCCAGTACTTC,CASSFNRKETQYF
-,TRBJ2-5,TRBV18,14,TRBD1,TGTGCCAGCTCACAGGATCAGGGGGCCGAGACCCAGTACTTC,CASSQDQGAETQYF
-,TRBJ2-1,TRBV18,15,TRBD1,TGTGCCAGCTCACCAAGGGCAGGGGGCCATGATGAGCAGTTCTTC,CASSPRAGGHDEQFF
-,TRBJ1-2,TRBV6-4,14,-,TGTGCCAGCAGGGGTCTGACTCTTTTCTATGGCTACACCTTC,CASRGLTLFYGYTF
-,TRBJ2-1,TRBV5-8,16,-,TGTGCCAGCAGCTTGTTAGCGGGGACAGCTTACAATGAGCAGTTCTTC,CASSLLAGTAYNEQFF
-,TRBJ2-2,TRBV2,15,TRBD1,TGTGCCAGCCGACAGGGACGGATGAACACCGGGGAGCTGTTTTTT,CASRQGRMNTGELFF
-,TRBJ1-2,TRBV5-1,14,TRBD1,TGCGCCAGCAGCTACAGGGGGCGAGGGGATGGCTACACCTTC,CASSYRGRGDGYTF
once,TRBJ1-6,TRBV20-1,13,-,TGCAGTGCTAGTAACTCGAGAGGTTCACCCCTCCACTTT,CSASNSRGSPLHF
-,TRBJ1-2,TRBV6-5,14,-,TGTGCCAGCCTGATTAACCAGGGGCGTTATGGCTACACCTTC,CASLINQGRYGYTF
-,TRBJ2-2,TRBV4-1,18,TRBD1,TGCGCCAGCAGCCATAAGCTAGCAGGGGGTTCGAACACCGGGGAGCTGTTTTTT,CASSHKLAGGSNTGELFF
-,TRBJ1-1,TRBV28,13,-,TGTGCCACCATGGACTCCCCGGACACTGAAGCTTTCTTT,CATMDSPDTEAFF
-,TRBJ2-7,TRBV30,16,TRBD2,TGTGCCTGGAGTGCCCGGACTAGCGGAGCCTCCTACGAGCAGTACTTC,CAWSARTSGASYEQYF
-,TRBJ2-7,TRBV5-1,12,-,TGCGCCAGCAGCTTTCAGGGGGGAGAGCAGTACTTC,CASSFQGGEQYF
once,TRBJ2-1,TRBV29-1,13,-,TGCAGCGTTGGGAGTGGCTCCTACAATGAGCAGTTCTTC,CSVGSGSYNEQFF
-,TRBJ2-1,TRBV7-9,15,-,TGTGCCAGCAGCTTAGCCAACAGGGTAGGCAATGAGCAGTTCTTC,CASSLANRVGNEQFF
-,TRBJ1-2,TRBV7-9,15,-,TGTGCCAGCAGCCCTTACACAGAATCTAACTATGGCTACACCTTC,CASSPYTESNYGYTF
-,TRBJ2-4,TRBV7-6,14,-,TGTGCCAGCAGCTTAGGAGGTGGGGGCGACATTCAGTACTTC,CASSLGGGGDIQYF
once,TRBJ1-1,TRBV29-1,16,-,TGCAGCGTTGAATCCAGCCAAACCGGAGAGATCACTGAAGCTTTCTTT,CSVESSQTGEITEAFF
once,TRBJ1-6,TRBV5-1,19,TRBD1,TGCGCCAGCAGCTCCCACCGGGACAGGGGAAGCTCCTATAATTCACCCCTCCACTTT,CASSSHRDRGSSYNSPLHF
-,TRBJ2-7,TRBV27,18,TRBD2,TGTGCCAGCAGTTTCGGGGTGGCTAGCGGGAGGGCCTTTCCCGAGCAGTACTTC,CASSFGVASGRAFPEQYF
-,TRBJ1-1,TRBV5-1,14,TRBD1,TGCGCCAGCAGCTTGGGACAGGGGGCCACTGAAGCTTTCTTT,CASSLGQGATEAFF
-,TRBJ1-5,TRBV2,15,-,TGTGCCAGCAGTCCCCAGGGGTTCGGCAATCAGCCCCAGCATTTT,CASSPQGFGNQPQHF
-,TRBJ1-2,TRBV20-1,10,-,TGCAGTGCTGACAGCTATGGCTACACCTTC,CSADSYGYTF
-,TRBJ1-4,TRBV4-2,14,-,TGTGCCAGCAGCCAATCCTCAACTAATGAAAAACTGTTTTTT,CASSQSSTNEKLFF
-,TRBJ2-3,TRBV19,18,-,TGTGCCAGTAGTATGTCTGAGGTGTCTGAATGGCGCACAGATACGCAGTATTTT,CASSMSEVSEWRTDTQYF
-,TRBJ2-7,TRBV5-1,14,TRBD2,TGCGCCAGCAGCTCACTAGCGGGAGTGAGGGAGCAGTACTTC,CASSSLAGVREQYF
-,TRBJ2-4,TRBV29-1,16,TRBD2,TGCAGCGTTGGGGGGGAGGGACTAGCAGGTAGAAACATTCAGTACTTC,CSVGGEGLAGRNIQYF
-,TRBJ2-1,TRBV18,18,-,TGTGCCAGCTCACCACCGCATGGAGGGCGGGGCTGGTACAATGAGCAGTTCTTC,CASSPPHGGRGWYNEQFF
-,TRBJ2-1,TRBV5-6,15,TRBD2,TGTGCCAGCAGCTTTCGTAGCGGGAGTCCCCATGAGCAGTTCTTC,CASSFRSGSPHEQFF
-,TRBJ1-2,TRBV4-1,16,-,TGCGCCAGCAGCCAAGACGCAACTTCTAGCAACTATGGCTACACCTTC,CASSQDATSSNYGYTF